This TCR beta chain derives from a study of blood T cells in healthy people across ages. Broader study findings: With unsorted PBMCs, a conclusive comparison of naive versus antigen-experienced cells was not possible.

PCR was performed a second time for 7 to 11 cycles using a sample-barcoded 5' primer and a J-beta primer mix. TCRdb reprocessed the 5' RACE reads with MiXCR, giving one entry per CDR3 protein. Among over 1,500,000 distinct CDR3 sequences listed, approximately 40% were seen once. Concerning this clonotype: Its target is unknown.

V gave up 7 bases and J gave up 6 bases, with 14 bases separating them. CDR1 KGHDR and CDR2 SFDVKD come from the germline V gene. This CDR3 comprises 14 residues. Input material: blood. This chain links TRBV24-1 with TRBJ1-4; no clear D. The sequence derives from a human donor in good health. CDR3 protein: CATRGRGSDEKLFF. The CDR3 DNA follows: TGTGCCACCAGGGGAAGAGGGTCCGATGAAAAACTGTTTTTT.